This TCR beta chain was documented in a study of OX40 agonist ivuxolimab in advanced cancers. In its sample, this clone was seen a few times. Its target is not known. Overall study results and limits: Within 6 weeks, CD4+ and CD8+ blood T cells expanded clonally at 0.1 to 3.0 mg/kg. Researchers report that CD8+ T cells had, on average, more expanded clones than CD4+.

TCRdb keeps only in-frame clones here, not all; method: immunoSEQ multiplex PCR. The data show 150,000 to 190,000 clones, with under 95% seen just once and around 0.31% held by the top ten. From germline, CDR1 is SGDLS and CDR2 YYNGEE. The ends were cut back, 4 bases at V and 4 bases at J, with 14 bases in the middle. The CDR3 has 14 residues. V is TRBV9 and J is TRBJ1-2; possibly TRBD1 for D (5 bases). The sample in question was CD4+ or CD8+ T cells sorted from blood, obtained in a trial of the OX40 agonist ivuxolimab. This clonotype was sampled from an adult with an advanced solid tumor such as melanoma, head and neck, liver or kidney cancer. CDR3 residues: CASSPGHSSYGYTF. In DNA form, the CDR3 reads TGTGCCAGCAGCCCAGGGCATTCTAGCTATGGCTACACCTTC. Drawing the rest from reference TRBV9 and TRBJ1-2, the complete variable domain is DSGVTQTPKHLITATGQRVTLRCSPRSGDLSVYWYQQSLDQGLQFLIQYYNGEERAKGNILERFSAQQFPDLHSELNLSSLELGDSALYFCASSPGHSSYGYTFGSGTRLTVV.